This TCR beta chain was observed in a study of blood T cells in healthy people across ages (dated by TCRdb to the mid-2010s). For the study in its entirety: In model experiments, roughly one uniquely barcoded TCR beta cDNA molecule per two T cells was captured by template switching. To avoid experimental bias, donors of different ages were distributed randomly across sequencing lanes. The study measured age-related changes in TCR beta repertoire diversity using deep sequencing normalized with unique cDNA molecular identifiers. Using the same blood draw, the study looked at two additional independent replicas of 1 million unique cDNA reads for two donors, one aged 18 to 29 and the other aged 80 or older. Four age groups were formed from the donors: young (average about 16 years), middle-aged (approximately 40), aged (62) and long-lived (less than 85).

Deletion took 2 bases off V and 7 bases off J, with a span of 16 bases between the germline ends. Sequences ENHRY (CDR1) and SYGVKD (CDR2) are obtained from the germline V gene. The CDR3, from cysteine to phenylalanine, totals 15 residues. Of all the DNA, just the CDR3 is kept, 45 bases in frame from base 1. This clonotype was counted only a few times. The target of this receptor is not known. Base qualities are not recorded, but no much larger clone differs from it by a single base. The donors were around 39 Caucasian individuals from Russia, aged roughly 6 to 90 years, who were systemically healthy. Each donor gave around 9.9 milliliters of peripheral blood, collected into EDTA-treated Vacutainer tubes. Ficoll-Paque density-gradient centrifugation was used to isolate PBMCs, with at least 7 million per sample. Total RNA was extracted from PBMCs with Trizol reagent, with at least 6 micrograms obtained per sample. For every donor, flow cytometry on a PBMC aliquot measured the percentage of naive CD45RAhigh/CD27high T cells.

Overall results and qualifications from the work: A strong correlation was found between observed TCR beta diversity and the percentage of naive T cells measured by flow cytometry. Compared with the aged group, the long-lived group had more naive CD4+ T cells, fewer expanded clones and increased TCR diversity, suggesting age selection. Because profiling used bulk unsorted PBMCs, naive and antigen-experienced compartments could not be compared conclusively. The CMV infection status of donors was not known, potentially confounding age-related changes in expanded clonotypes. As age increased, observed TCR beta diversity per million T cells dropped in a roughly linear way, and a significant reduction was already evident by age about 40. Estimates of total diversity based on one million sequenced T cells were regarded as lower bounds and as underestimates.

Library construction relied on 5' RACE. The sequencing machine was an Illumina HiSeq 2500. A second about 7 to 11 cycle PCR used a sample-barcoded 5' primer and a J-beta primer mix. A template-switch 5' adaptor carrying 12 random nucleotides introduced a unique molecular identifier onto each TCR beta cDNA molecule. At least 3 million CDR3-containing paired-end reads were obtained from each sample. First-strand cDNA was synthesized from all RNA with the Mint cDNA synthesis kit, primed by a TRBC-specific oligonucleotide. After uracil-DNA glycosylase treatment, a first 18-cycle PCR used universal primers M1SS and BC2_uni_R on all cDNA. Regarding the original processing steps: Each sample was normalized by randomly selecting 1 million high-quality reads, each carrying a distinct molecular identifier. Reads sharing molecular identifiers were discarded rather than binned into consensus sequences. MiTCR, run with a Q25 quality threshold and the strictest error-elimination algorithm, handled CDR3 identification, clonotype clustering and error correction. A nonparametric unseen species model with Euler transformation was used to estimate lower-bound total TCR beta diversity. Starting from the raw public reads, TCRdb applied fastp trimming at Q25, assembled clones with MiXCR and retained in-frame beta chains. Duplicate CDR3 protein sequences are folded into a single record with the most common DNA and genes. The V and J calls were determined by TCRdb, not by the authors. The sample has about 1.4 million distinct CDR3 sequences on record, approximately 59% of them singletons. In total, the top ten clones hold about 6.7% of the sample.

The material sequenced was blood. The chain links TRBV10-3 with TRBJ2-3; matching of 6 bases hints at TRBD2 as the D gene. The TCR comes from a man aged 18 to 30 in good health. The nucleotides are TGTGCCATCAGTGAGGGAGCGGGTAGGTCGAATACGCAGTATTTT. Its product reads: CAISEGAGRSNTQYF.